The sequence of this T cell receptor beta chain was determined in a study of T-cell reconstitution after alpha-beta-depleted transplantation in children. Study observations and caveats: Counts and diversity of T cells one year after transplant came mostly from newly produced T cells. Several hundred expanded graft clones reportedly supplied alpha-beta T cells about two months after transplant. Recipient T cells and thymic progenitors that survived were the source of the high TCRbeta diversity seen at day 60 in some patients.

The TCRbeta library incorporated unique molecular identifiers. TCRdb independently ran MiXCR on the PCR reads; one entry per CDR3 protein. The repertoire holds about 110,000 distinct CDR3 sequences, with around 6.4% as singletons. To note about this clonotype: What it recognizes is unknown.

V lost 3 bases to trimming and J lost 5 bases, with 18 bases between them. The germline V gene has CDR1 SGDLS and CDR2 YYNGEE. The CDR3 sequence is 15 residues long. This chain connects TRBV9 to TRBJ2-7; maybe TRBD2 (5 bases). Sequenced material: PBMCs, mostly from graft donor cells, taken 360 days after TCRalphabeta/CD19-depleted stem cell transplant. The TCR comes from a male patient between 2 and 15 years old who had a stem cell transplant for acute lymphoblastic leukemia, so the T cells may come from the graft donor. CDR3 loop: CASSEDWSLVNEQYF. CDR3 sequence (DNA): TGTGCCAGCAGCGAGGACTGGAGCCTTGTAAACGAGCAGTACTTC.